The TCR beta chain under discussion was sequenced for a study of blood T cells in healthy people across ages. CDR3 size: 14 residues. V trimming: 5 bases; J trimming: 5 bases; junction bases outside the gene matches: 9. Germline CDR1 is SEHNR and CDR2 is FQNEAQ (reference sequence). Sample-barcoded 5' priming and a J-beta primer mix drove a second PCR of 7 to 11 cycles. TCRdb ran MiXCR on the 5' RACE reads and lists one entry per CDR3 protein. The repertoire holds approximately 800,000 distinct CDR3 sequences, with 25% as singletons. The same specimen was also included in a second study, on T cells of mothers and their children.

V usage is TRBV7-9 and J usage is TRBJ2-7; 7 positions agree with TRBD2. The clonotype was recovered from a boy between 10 and 17 years old in good health. The sequenced material came from blood. CDR3 loop: CASSLSTSDHEQYF. In DNA form, the CDR3 reads TGTGCCAGCAGCCTCAGTACTAGCGACCACGAGCAGTACTTC.